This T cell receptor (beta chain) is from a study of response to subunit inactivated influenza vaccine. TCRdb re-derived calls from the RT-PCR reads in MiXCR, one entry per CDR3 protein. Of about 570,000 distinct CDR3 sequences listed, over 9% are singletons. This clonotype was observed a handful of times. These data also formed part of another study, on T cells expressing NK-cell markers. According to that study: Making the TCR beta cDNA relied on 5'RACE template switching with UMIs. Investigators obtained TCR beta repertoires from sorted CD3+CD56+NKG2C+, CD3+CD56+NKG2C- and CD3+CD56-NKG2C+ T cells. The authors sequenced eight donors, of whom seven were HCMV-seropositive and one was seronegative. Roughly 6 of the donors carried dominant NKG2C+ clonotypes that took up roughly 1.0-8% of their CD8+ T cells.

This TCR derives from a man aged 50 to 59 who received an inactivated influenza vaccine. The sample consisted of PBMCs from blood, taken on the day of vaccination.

CDR3 coding DNA: TGTGCCAGCAGCGGACGGGCACTAGGGGAATACGAGCAGTACTTC. It codes for CASSGRALGEYEQYF. This rearrangement joins TRBV9 to TRBJ2-7; D could derive from TRBD1 or TRBD2 (5 bases each). The CDR3 is 15 residues long. V lost 3 bases and J 4 bases, leaving 17 bases between the germline ends. Germline loops: CDR1 SGDLS, CDR2 YYNGEE.